A selection of T cell receptor beta chains follows, all from one sample in a study of T-cell reconstitution after alpha-beta-depleted transplantation in children. MiXCR, applied by TCRdb to the PCR reads, yields one record per CDR3 protein. The table lists 350,000 to 450,000 distinct CDR3 sequences, over 20% of them singletons. The sequenced sample was PBMCs from the stem cell graft donor, obtained from the stem cell graft. The source of these receptors is a human donor who donated a stem cell graft to a child with acute myeloid leukemia. Both conserved end residues are part of each CDR3.

>TRBV5-1|TRBJ2-3
CASRTSGRGSTDTQYF
>TRBV6-5|TRBJ2-6
CASSYSLTVISGANVLTF
>TRBV24-1|TRBJ2-2
CATSDGLAGVTGELFF
>TRBV15|TRBJ2-1
CATSVRTSGSGNEQFF
>TRBV20-1|TRBJ1-5
CSARDRHGLSNQPQHF
>TRBV6-5|TRBJ2-1
CASSLRTGYNEQFF
>TRBV12-3/TRBV12-4|TRBJ2-3
CASSFSTSGSDTQYF
>TRBV29-1|TRBJ2-5
CSVGTSGSQETQYF
>TRBV3-1|TRBJ1-2
CASSLRQVGYGYTF
>TRBV4-1|TRBJ1-5
CASSQKGSSNQPQHF
>TRBV20-1|TRBJ1-1
CSAKSDRGGNTEAFF
>TRBV2|TRBJ2-1
CASSVDSISEQFF
>TRBV9|TRBJ2-1
CASSVAGHGEGLMEQFF
>TRBV3-1|TRBJ2-7
CASSQELVGEQYF
>TRBV20-1|TRBJ2-7
CSARGTGDYEQYF
>TRBV12-3/TRBV12-4|TRBJ2-1
CASSFLMAGAHNEQFF
>TRBV7-8|TRBJ2-7
CASRMDRDYEQYF
>TRBV5-1|TRBJ1-2
CASSSEYNYGYTF
>TRBV7-9|TRBJ2-7
CASSLEGSLIPVYEQYF